This T cell receptor beta chain appears in the sequencing data of a study of T cell clones after liver transplantation. In the study overall: Three of eight recipients were HCV-positive; others had non-autoimmune, non-viral indications. Tolerant meant at least one year fully off immunosuppression without liver enzymes above twice normal.

The method was immunoSEQ multiplex PCR; TCRdb's version includes in-frame clones alone and lacks a portion of them. The top ten clones hold 2.7% of a sample with about 72,000 clones, roughly nine tenths of them seen once. CDR1 and CDR2 (germline): MDHEN, SYDVKM. CDR3 size: 15 residues. Trimming took off 5 bases at V and 8 bases at J, with 19 bases between the two ends. The sample was CD4+ T cells from blood, taken before liver transplant. This chain links TRBV28 with TRBJ1-3; D is ambiguous. This TCR was recovered from a human donor who received a liver transplant. CDR3 DNA: TGTGCCAGCAGTCCCGCACCTCGGTATGCACACACCATATATTTT. Translating gives CASSPAPRYAHTIYF.